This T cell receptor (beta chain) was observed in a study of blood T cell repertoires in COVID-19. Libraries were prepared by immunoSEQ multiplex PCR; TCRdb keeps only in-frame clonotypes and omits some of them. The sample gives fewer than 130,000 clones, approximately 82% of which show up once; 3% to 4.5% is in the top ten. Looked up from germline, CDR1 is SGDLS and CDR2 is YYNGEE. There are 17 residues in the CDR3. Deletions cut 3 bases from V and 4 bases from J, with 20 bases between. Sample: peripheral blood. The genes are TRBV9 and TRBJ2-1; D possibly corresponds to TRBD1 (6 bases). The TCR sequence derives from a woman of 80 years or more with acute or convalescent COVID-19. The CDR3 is CASSARPTGQLYNEQFF. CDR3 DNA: TGTGCCAGCAGCGCCAGACCCACAGGGCAGCTTTACAATGAGCAGTTCTTC.